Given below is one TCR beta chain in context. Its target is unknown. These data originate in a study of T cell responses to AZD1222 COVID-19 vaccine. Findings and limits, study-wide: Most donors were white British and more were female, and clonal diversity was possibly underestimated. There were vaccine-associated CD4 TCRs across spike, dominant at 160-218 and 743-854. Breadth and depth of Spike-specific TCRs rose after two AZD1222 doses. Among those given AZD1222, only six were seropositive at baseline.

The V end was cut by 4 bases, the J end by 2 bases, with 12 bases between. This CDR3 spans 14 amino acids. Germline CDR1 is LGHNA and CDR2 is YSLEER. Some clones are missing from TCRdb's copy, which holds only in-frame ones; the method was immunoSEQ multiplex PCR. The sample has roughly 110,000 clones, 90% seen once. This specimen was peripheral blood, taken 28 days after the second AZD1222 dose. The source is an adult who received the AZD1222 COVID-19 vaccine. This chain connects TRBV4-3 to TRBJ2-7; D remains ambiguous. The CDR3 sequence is CASSPSHGAYEQYF. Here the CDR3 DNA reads TGCGCCAGCAGCCCGTCTCACGGAGCCTACGAGCAGTACTTC.